The following is a T cell receptor beta chain sequence with its context. Its specificity is unknown. The data were produced by immunoSEQ multiplex PCR, yet TCRdb's version contains in-frame clones alone and is incomplete. The sample includes tens of thousands of clones, 88% of them seen just once. Germline V gene lookup returns CDR1 MNHEY and CDR2 SMNVEV (reference sequence). This CDR3 spans 15 amino acids. This record comes from a study of OX40 agonist ivuxolimab in advanced cancers. About the research overall: Patients assigned to dose escalation were diagnosed with hepatocellular carcinoma, melanoma, renal cell or head and neck cancer. Earlier anti-PD-1, anti-PD-L1 or anti-CTLA-4 therapy was permitted; over 35% had received some. Study results and caveats: In the expanded peripheral T cells, antigen specificity was never determined.

The receptor comes from an adult with an advanced solid tumor such as melanoma, head and neck, liver or kidney cancer. V gene TRBV27 combines with J gene TRBJ2-5, with 11 bases matching TRBD2. The DNA end lines up better with TRBJ2-7; the J call may be wrong. The input for sequencing was CD4+ or CD8+ T cells sorted from blood, taken in a trial of the OX40 agonist ivuxolimab. This CDR3 is CASSLGLADSYEQYF. The CDR3 coding sequence is TGTGCCAGCAGTTTGGGACTAGCGGACTCCTACGAGCAGTACTTC.